The rows below give T cell receptor beta chains drawn from one sample of a study of cytomegalovirus exposure and HLA in healthy donors. The data were produced by immunoSEQ multiplex PCR, yet TCRdb's version contains in-frame clones alone and is incomplete. In the table there are approximately 130,000 clones, around 75% of which are singletons. The sequencing sample was made of PBMCs. The receptors stem from a woman between 45 and 60 years old in good health and CMV-seropositive. Each CDR3 is given with its conserved first and last residue. Fields, in order: CDR3 protein, CDR3 DNA, V gene, clone size, D gene, J gene. D genes are given only for firm matches. Expanded clones are given a class, and other clones once, few, many or no size at all.

CDR3: CASTGGNEQFF; DNA: TGTGCCAGTACCGGGGGTAATGAGCAGTTCTTC; V: TRBV19; size: NA; D: NA; J: TRBJ2-1
CDR3: CASSYTPTGYEQYF; DNA: TGTGCCAGCAGTTACACCCCGACAGGGTACGAGCAGTACTTC; V: TRBV6-5; size: NA; D: TRBD1; J: TRBJ2-7
CDR3: CASSLPGQGAVGYTF; DNA: TGTGCCAGCAGCCTACCGGGACAGGGGGCTGTTGGCTACACCTTC; V: TRBV25-1; size: once; D: TRBD1; J: TRBJ1-2
CDR3: CASSRWSNEQFF; DNA: TGTGCCAGCAGCCGGTGGAGTAATGAGCAGTTCTTC; V: TRBV5-4; size: few; D: NA; J: TRBJ2-1
CDR3: CASSPQPLTGGYTGELFF; DNA: TGCGCCAGCAGTCCCCAACCCTTGACAGGGGGTTACACCGGGGAGCTGTTTTTT; V: TRBV5-1; size: NA; D: TRBD1; J: TRBJ2-2
CDR3: CASSIEGRSGSGNTIYF; DNA: TGTGCCAGTAGTATAGAGGGCAGGTCCGGCTCTGGAAACACCATATATTTT; V: TRBV19; size: NA; D: NA; J: TRBJ1-3
CDR3: CASRKPGPRGTPLHF; DNA: TGTGCCAGCAGGAAACCGGGCCCGAGGGGGACACCCCTCCACTTT; V: TRBV6-4; size: NA; D: NA; J: TRBJ1-6
CDR3: CASSSTGGAGGYTF; DNA: TGTGCCAGCAGCTCGACAGGGGGCGCGGGAGGCTACACCTTC; V: TRBV5-4; size: NA; D: TRBD1; J: TRBJ1-2
CDR3: CASSLEGLAGHYEQYF; DNA: TGCGCCAGCAGTTTAGAGGGACTAGCGGGACACTACGAGCAGTACTTC; V: TRBV4-1; size: once; D: TRBD2; J: TRBJ2-7
CDR3: CASSQDIRGLAGGDNEQFF; DNA: TGCGCCAGCAGCCAAGATATTAGGGGCCTAGCGGGGGGGGACAATGAGCAGTTCTTC; V: TRBV4-1; size: once; D: TRBD2; J: TRBJ2-1
CDR3: CASSLGAGGYGYTF; DNA: TGCGCCAGCAGCTTGGGGGCAGGGGGCTACGGCTACACCTTC; V: TRBV5-1; size: NA; D: TRBD1; J: TRBJ1-2
CDR3: CASSGDSLSYEQYF; DNA: TGTGCCAGCAGCGGGGACAGCCTATCCTACGAGCAGTACTTC; V: TRBV5-4; size: NA; D: TRBD1; J: TRBJ2-7
CDR3: CASSEAAGPEAFF; DNA: TGCGCCAGCAGCGAAGCAGCTGGGCCTGAAGCTTTCTTT; V: TRBV5-1; size: NA; D: NA; J: TRBJ1-1
CDR3: CASSPLTAWDRGFTEAFF; DNA: TGTGCCAGCAGCCCTCTCACTGCTTGGGACAGGGGGTTTACTGAAGCTTTCTTT; V: TRBV4-2; size: once; D: TRBD1; J: TRBJ1-1
CDR3: CASSPGGSNQPQHF; DNA: TGTGCCAGCAGCCCGGGGGGTAGCAATCAGCCCCAGCATTTT; V: TRBV7-2; size: few; D: NA; J: TRBJ1-5
CDR3: CASSLAGDGRDTQYF; DNA: TGCGCCAGCAGCTTAGCGGGAGACGGTAGAGATACGCAGTATTTT; V: TRBV5-1; size: once; D: TRBD2; J: TRBJ2-3
CDR3: CASSQETGSSYEQYF; DNA: TGTGCCAGCAGCCAAGAAACGGGAAGCTCCTACGAGCAGTACTTC; V: TRBV4-2; size: few; D: NA; J: TRBJ2-7
CDR3: CASSSGRGGPYNEQFF; DNA: TGTGCCAGCAGCTCAGGGAGGGGGGGCCCCTACAATGAGCAGTTCTTC; V: TRBV7-3; size: NA; D: NA; J: TRBJ2-1
CDR3: CASSLPVDTQYF; DNA: TGTGCCAGCAGCTTACCCGTGGATACGCAGTATTTT; V: TRBV7-9; size: NA; D: NA; J: TRBJ2-3
CDR3: CAWSVRFGETQYF; DNA: TGTGCCTGGAGTGTAAGGTTCGGGGAGACCCAGTACTTC; V: TRBV30; size: NA; D: NA; J: TRBJ2-5
CDR3: CASSFRSGQPTDTQYF; DNA: TGTGCCAGCAGCTTTAGGAGCGGGCAGCCCACAGATACGCAGTATTTT; V: TRBV7-2; size: NA; D: NA; J: TRBJ2-3
CDR3: CASSPPSTGNIQYF; DNA: TGCGCCAGCAGCCCACCTTCTACGGGGAACATTCAGTACTTC; V: TRBV4-1; size: few; D: NA; J: TRBJ2-4
CDR3: CASSGQGGLGQPQHF; DNA: TGTGCCAGCAGTGGACAGGGGGGACTGGGACAGCCCCAGCATTTT; V: TRBV6-1; size: few; D: TRBD1; J: TRBJ1-5
CDR3: CASSEAGLVYEQYF; DNA: TGTGCCAGCAGTGAGGCAGGGCTAGTCTACGAGCAGTACTTC; V: TRBV2; size: NA; D: NA; J: TRBJ2-7
CDR3: CASSYSGTAVGEQYF; DNA: TGTGCCAGCAGTTACTCCGGGACAGCCGTGGGCGAGCAGTACTTC; V: TRBV6-5; size: NA; D: TRBD1; J: TRBJ2-7
CDR3: CASSESSGTGQNSPLHF; DNA: TGTGCCAGCAGTGAAAGTAGTGGGACAGGGCAGAATTCACCCCTCCACTTT; V: TRBV6-1; size: NA; D: TRBD1; J: TRBJ1-6
CDR3: CASSYGTGGLTEAFF; DNA: TGTGCCAGTAGCTACGGGACAGGGGGCCTCACTGAAGCTTTCTTT; V: TRBV19; size: NA; D: TRBD1; J: TRBJ1-1
CDR3: CASSEALAGGSYNEQFF; DNA: TGTGCCAGCAGTGAGGCCCTAGCGGGAGGCTCCTACAATGAGCAGTTCTTC; V: TRBV2; size: NA; D: TRBD2; J: TRBJ2-1
CDR3: CASSRKTGGADSPLHF; DNA: TGCGCCAGCAGCCGCAAGACAGGGGGCGCGGATTCACCCCTCCACTTT; V: TRBV4-3; size: NA; D: TRBD1; J: TRBJ1-6
CDR3: CSASGGRGNKQYF; DNA: TGCAGCGCTTCTGGGGGCCGAGGGAATAAGCAGTATTTT; V: TRBV29-1; size: NA; D: NA; J: TRBJ2-3
CDR3: CASSLGQGTPGNTIYF; DNA: TGTGCCAGCTCCCTCGGACAGGGAACACCTGGAAACACCATATATTTT; V: TRBV18; size: NA; D: TRBD1; J: TRBJ1-3
CDR3: CASSELPGVDGYTF; DNA: TGTGCCAGCAGTGAACTTCCAGGGGTTGATGGCTACACCTTC; V: TRBV25-1; size: NA; D: NA; J: TRBJ1-2
CDR3: CASSLRTGGLWDEQFF; DNA: TGTGCCAGCTCACTTAGGACAGGGGGCCTTTGGGATGAGCAGTTCTTC; V: TRBV18; size: NA; D: TRBD1; J: TRBJ2-1
CDR3: CASSVEQADTQYF; DNA: TGTGCCAGCAGTGTGGAACAGGCAGATACGCAGTATTTT; V: TRBV2; size: NA; D: NA; J: TRBJ2-3
CDR3: CASSEQSGSPLHF; DNA: TGTGCCAGCAGTGAACAAAGCGGTTCACCCCTCCACTTT; V: TRBV2; size: few; D: NA; J: TRBJ1-6
CDR3: CASSYTGTSATYEQYF; DNA: TGTGCCAGCAGTTATACCGGGACTAGCGCCACCTACGAGCAGTACTTC; V: TRBV6-5; size: NA; D: TRBD2; J: TRBJ2-7
CDR3: CASSLGAGHNQPQHF; DNA: TGTGCCAGCAGCTTAGGGGCCGGTCACAATCAGCCCCAGCATTTT; V: TRBV7-2; size: NA; D: NA; J: TRBJ1-5
CDR3: CASSPGTADYEQYF; DNA: TGTGCCAGCAGCCCCGGGACAGCCGATTACGAGCAGTACTTC; V: TRBV11-3; size: NA; D: TRBD1; J: TRBJ2-7
CDR3: CASSLAGGNTEAFF; DNA: TGTGCCAGCAGCTTAGCCGGGGGGAACACTGAAGCTTTCTTT; V: TRBV7-9; size: NA; D: NA; J: TRBJ1-1
CDR3: CASSRGYEQYF; DNA: TGTGCCAGCAGCCGGGGCTACGAGCAGTACTTC; V: TRBV6-5; size: NA; D: NA; J: TRBJ2-7
CDR3: CASSYAGSGDTEAFF; DNA: TGTGCCAGCAGTTACGCCGGGTCAGGGGATACTGAAGCTTTCTTT; V: TRBV6-5; size: NA; D: NA; J: TRBJ1-1